Listed below are T cell receptor beta chains from one sample, sequenced in a study of blood T cell repertoires in COVID-19. Sequencing was performed with immunoSEQ multiplex PCR; in TCRdb, only in-frame clones are kept and a portion is missing. The sample carries about 63,000 clones, under 90% recorded once. Sequencing input: peripheral blood. All receptors derive from a human donor in a cohort sampled during active COVID-19. Each CDR3 is given with its conserved first and last residue. A D gene is named only where the DNA matches it firmly. Not every row has a clone size; where given, it reads once, few, many or a size class.

TGCAGCGTTTTCGGGACAGATGATGGCTACACCTTC,CSVFGTDDGYTF,TRBJ1-2,.,TRBV29-1,TRBD1,12
TGTGCCAGCAGGGGGCAGATAAGCACCGGGGAGCTGTTTTTT,CASRGQISTGELFF,TRBJ2-2,.,TRBV5-6,.,14
TGTGCCAGCAGCCTGACGGCCGGACAGGAGAGATCTGGAAACACCATATATTTT,CASSLTAGQERSGNTIYF,TRBJ1-3,few,TRBV6-2/TRBV6-3,TRBD1,18
TGTGCCAGCAGTGTAGAGGGGGCCGGGAATGAAGCTTTCTTT,CASSVEGAGNEAFF,TRBJ1-1,.,TRBV2,TRBD1,14
TGCGCCAGCAGTGATTCAGGCAATTCACCCCTCCACTTT,CASSDSGNSPLHF,TRBJ1-6,.,TRBV10-1,.,13
TGTGCCAGCAGTGTAGTCTCTGGGGCCAACGTCCTGACTTTC,CASSVVSGANVLTF,TRBJ2-6,.,TRBV28,.,14
TGTGCCAGCAGTTCGACGACAGGGTATGAAAAACTGTTTTTT,CASSSTTGYEKLFF,TRBJ1-4,.,TRBV27,TRBD1,14
TGTGCCAGCAGTGAGGACAGGGACTCCAATTACGAGCAGTACTTC,CASSEDRDSNYEQYF,TRBJ2-7,.,TRBV6-1,TRBD1,15
TGTGCCAGCAGTTCCGACTGGACTAGCGGGATGGATGAGCAGTTCTTC,CASSSDWTSGMDEQFF,TRBJ2-1,.,TRBV28,TRBD2,16
TGTGCCAGCTCACCCGGACAGCCGACATTCACAGATACGCAGTATTTT,CASSPGQPTFTDTQYF,TRBJ2-3,.,TRBV18,.,16
TGTGCCAGCAGTGCAGGGTGGTCCTACGAGCAGTACTTC,CASSAGWSYEQYF,TRBJ2-7,.,TRBV2,.,13
TGTGCCAGCAGTTTAGACAGGGCGAACACCATATATTTT,CASSLDRANTIYF,TRBJ1-3,few,TRBV12-3/TRBV12-4,.,13
TGTGCCACCAGAGGACTAGCCGGTGACACCGGGGAGCTGTTTTTT,CATRGLAGDTGELFF,TRBJ2-2,.,TRBV19,TRBD2,15
TGCGCCAGCAGCTTGACAGGACAGGGCCCCTCCTACGAGCAGTACTTC,CASSLTGQGPSYEQYF,TRBJ2-7,.,TRBV5-1,TRBD1,16
TGTGCCAGCAGTGGCCTGGGGGACAGCTATGGCTACACCTTC,CASSGLGDSYGYTF,TRBJ1-2,.,TRBV2,TRBD1,14
TGTGCCAGCAGCGGCAGCGGGGGCACAGATACGCAGTATTTT,CASSGSGGTDTQYF,TRBJ2-3,.,TRBV9,TRBD2,14
TGTGCCAGCAGTCCCGGACTAGCGCCGACCTACGAGCAGTACTTC,CASSPGLAPTYEQYF,TRBJ2-7,.,TRBV27,TRBD2,15
TGTGCCAGCAGCTTACACAGCGGGGGGGAGGAGACCCAGTACTTC,CASSLHSGGEETQYF,TRBJ2-5,.,TRBV11-2,TRBD2,15
TGTGCCAGCAGTTACGGCGGAGGGGACGAGCAGTACTTC,CASSYGGGDEQYF,TRBJ2-7,.,TRBV6-5,.,13
TGTGCCAGCAGCCCGGACAGGGGGCTTATCACAGATACGCAGTATTTT,CASSPDRGLITDTQYF,TRBJ2-3,.,TRBV27,TRBD1,16
TGTGCCAGCAGCTTGGGACTGGGAGAGACCCAGTACTTC,CASSLGLGETQYF,TRBJ2-5,once,TRBV7-9,.,13
TGTGCCAGCAGACTAACAGGGGGCTGGTACGAGCAGTACTTC,CASRLTGGWYEQYF,TRBJ2-7,.,TRBV27,TRBD1,14
TGTGCCTGGAGCCCCGGGGGGGCCTATAGCAGATTACGGACCCAGCATTTT,CAWSPGGAYSRLRTQHF,TRBJ1-5,.,TRBV30,.,17
TGTGCCAGCTCACCATATGTCCAGGGCCCCTACGAGCAGTACTTC,CASSPYVQGPYEQYF,TRBJ2-7,.,TRBV18,.,15
TGTGCCAGCTCACATCGGACAGCCCTTAATGAAAAACTGTTTTTT,CASSHRTALNEKLFF,TRBJ1-4,.,TRBV18,.,15
TGTGCCAGCAGCGTAGGCGGCGATACGCAGTATTTT,CASSVGGDTQYF,TRBJ2-3,.,TRBV9,.,12
TGTGCCAGTAGTCCGGGGATTTTGGGGACAGAGTCAAGAGAGACCCAGTACTTC,CASSPGILGTESRETQYF,TRBJ2-5,once,TRBV19,TRBD1,18
TGTGCCAGCAGCCGTAGCGGGAGGTGGGAGACCCAGTACTTC,CASSRSGRWETQYF,TRBJ2-5,once,TRBV7-8,TRBD2,14
TGCAGTGCTAGTGTGGCGGGGGAAGAGACCCAGTACTTC,CSASVAGEETQYF,TRBJ2-5,.,TRBV20-1,TRBD2,13